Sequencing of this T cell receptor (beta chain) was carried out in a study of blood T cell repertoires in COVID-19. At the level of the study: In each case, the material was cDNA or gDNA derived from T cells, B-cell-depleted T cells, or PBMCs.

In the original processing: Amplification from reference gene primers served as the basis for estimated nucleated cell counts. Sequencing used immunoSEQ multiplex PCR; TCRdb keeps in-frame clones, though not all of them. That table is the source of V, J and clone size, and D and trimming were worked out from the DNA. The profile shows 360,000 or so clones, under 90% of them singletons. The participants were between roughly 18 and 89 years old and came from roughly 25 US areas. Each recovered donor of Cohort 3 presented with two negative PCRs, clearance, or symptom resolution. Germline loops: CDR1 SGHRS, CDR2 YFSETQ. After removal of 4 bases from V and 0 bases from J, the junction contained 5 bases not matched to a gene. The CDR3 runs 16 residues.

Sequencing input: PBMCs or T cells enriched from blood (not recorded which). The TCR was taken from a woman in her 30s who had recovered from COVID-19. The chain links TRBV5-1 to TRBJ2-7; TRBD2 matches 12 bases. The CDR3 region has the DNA TGCGCCAGCAGCGGCGGACTAGCGGGATCCTCCTACGAGCAGTACTTC. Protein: CASSGGLAGSSYEQYF.